One T cell receptor (beta chain) is described in this entry. The antigen remains unidentified. PCR used 60 Vbeta primers and 13 Jbeta primers. Repertoires were generated with immunoSEQ multiplex PCR, while TCRdb's copy carries only in-frame clones and drops some. This repertoire shows about 150,000 clones, roughly 78% found once; its top ten account for 13%. This sample is part of a study of cytomegalovirus exposure and HLA in healthy donors. The CDR3 is made up of 14 amino acids. Trimming shortened V by 5 bases and J by 2 bases, and 13 bases separated the two germline ends. Germline V gene data show CDR1 as SEHNR and CDR2 as FQNEAQ (reference sequence). Study conclusions and caveats: Presence/absence results assume similar sequencing depth per donor, which may not hold. Of the V segments, some could not be distinguished, including TRBV6-2 and TRBV6-3, and were excluded. In vitro checks showed that a few CMV-associated chains really do target CMV antigens.

The sample taken for sequencing was PBMCs. The sequence was obtained from a woman aged 50 to 65 in good health and CMV-seropositive. The chain uses TRBV7-9 and TRBJ2-7; D not certain. CDR3: CASSRTEYPYEQYF. The CDR3 DNA follows: TGTGCCAGCAGCCGAACAGAGTATCCCTACGAGCAGTACTTC.